The clone carrying this T cell receptor beta chain was found many times. Its antigen is unknown. Uncontrolled infection, other autoimmune disease, pregnancy or lactation barred patients from enrollment. Thyroid ultrasound and orbital computed tomography, with clinical symptoms and serum thyroxine and TRAb, informed diagnoses. Amplification of TCR beta CDR3 regions was performed using RNA transcripts as template. TCR CDR3 underwent first-round RT-PCR with the HTBI primer set. TCRdb recomputed calls from the multiplex PCR reads with MiXCR, one row per CDR3 protein. Of about 270,000 distinct CDR3 sequences listed, about 20% are singletons. The data are from a study of T cells in Graves' hyperthyroidism and ophthalmopathy. For the study at large: Peripheral blood was secured at the point of initial diagnosis, before any treatment.

Overall study results and limits: From stable hyperthyroidism, ophthalmopathy was set apart by a 13 V-J model.

The sample was blood. The receptor was isolated from a young man with Graves' ophthalmopathy.

CDR3: CAWSKAAGAYEQYF. In DNA form, the CDR3 reads TGTGCCTGGAGTAAGGCCGCGGGTGCCTACGAGCAGTACTTC. The rearrangement uses TRBV30 and TRBJ2-7; a possible D gene is TRBD2 (5 bases). The CDR3 is 14 amino acids. Germline V gene sequence: CDR1 GTSNPN, CDR2 SVGIG (reference sequence). V gave up 2 bases and J gave up 2 bases, with 13 bases separating them.